Listed below are T cell receptor beta chains from one sample, sequenced in a study of response to subunit inactivated influenza vaccine. MiXCR was run by TCRdb on the RT-PCR reads, yielding one entry per CDR3 protein. The sample has just under 550,000 distinct CDR3 sequences, under 30% seen once. Separately, the same data were catalogued under a study of T cells expressing NK-cell markers.

The sequencing used CD4+ T cells sorted from PBMCs, collected roughly 12 days after vaccination. The receptors shown here come from a man aged 50 or older who received an inactivated influenza vaccine. Each CDR3 is given with its conserved first and last residue. The D gene is left open where the match is weak. Some rows have no size entry. The others give once, few or many, or a class for an expanded clone.

D gene	clone size	V gene	J gene	CDR3 DNA	CDR3 protein
TRBD1	NA	TRBV6-5	TRBJ2-1	TGTGCCAGCAGTTACGGAAACAGGGGGCCCTACAATGAGCAGTTCTTC	CASSYGNRGPYNEQFF
NA	NA	TRBV20-1	TRBJ2-7	TGCAGTGCCCTTTCGGTTGGGGATCACGAGCAGTACTTC	CSALSVGDHEQYF
NA	NA	TRBV12-3/TRBV12-4	TRBJ1-6	TGTGCCAGCAGTTTGGCCCGACAGGCACCCCTCCACTTT	CASSLARQAPLHF
TRBD1	NA	TRBV5-1	TRBJ2-2	TGCGCCAGCAGCACACAGGGGGCGATCTTTACCGAGGAGCTGTTTTTT	CASSTQGAIFTEELFF
NA	NA	TRBV12-5	TRBJ2-5	TGTGCTAGTGGACGGGATAGAAAAGAGACCCAGTACTTC	CASGRDRKETQYF
TRBD1	NA	TRBV11-2	TRBJ1-6	TGTGCCAGCAGCTTAGATCGGGGGACAGTCGGTTCACCCCTCCACTTT	CASSLDRGTVGSPLHF
NA	few	TRBV6-2/TRBV6-3	TRBJ1-2	TGTGCCAGCAGAGCCACAGGCGGAACCTATGGCTACACCTTC	CASRATGGTYGYTF
TRBD2	NA	TRBV12-3/TRBV12-4	TRBJ2-7	TGTGCCAGCAATACCGGGACTATTTCCCACGAGCAGTACTTC	CASNTGTISHEQYF
NA	NA	TRBV5-1	TRBJ2-2	TGCGTCTCCGAGGGGGACGTCACCGGGGAGCTGTTTTTT	CVSEGDVTGELFF
TRBD1	few	TRBV6-2/TRBV6-3	TRBJ2-1	TGTGCCAGCAGAAGGACAGGGAGCTCCTACAATGAGCAGTTCTTC	CASRRTGSSYNEQFF
NA	NA	TRBV6-2/TRBV6-3	TRBJ2-5	TGTGCCAGCAGTTACTCTCATATGACAACGTACCAAGAGACCCAGTACTTC	CASSYSHMTTYQETQYF
TRBD1	few	TRBV7-9	TRBJ1-1	TGTGCCAGCAGCTTAGCGTTACAGGGGAGGACTGAAGCTTTCTTT	CASSLALQGRTEAFF
NA	few	TRBV12-3/TRBV12-4	TRBJ1-2	TGTGCCAGCAGGTGGACCGCCTCCTATGGCTACACCTTC	CASRWTASYGYTF
NA	NA	TRBV12-3/TRBV12-4	TRBJ2-5	TGTGCCAGCAGCCGCGCCTCTAGACCGGGGGAGACCCAGTACTTC	CASSRASRPGETQYF
NA	NA	TRBV5-6	TRBJ2-7	TGTGCCAGCAGCTGGGGCGGGACGGCCACGGGATACGAGCAGTACTTC	CASSWGGTATGYEQYF
TRBD2	few	TRBV20-1	TRBJ2-3	TGCAGTGCTCCACGGACTAGCGGGAGAACAGATACGCAGTATTTT	CSAPRTSGRTDTQYF
NA	NA	TRBV7-2	TRBJ2-1	TGTGCCAGCAGCCGGGGCGGGTCAGGCGGTAACAATGAGCAGTTCTTC	CASSRGGSGGNNEQFF
TRBD1	few	TRBV5-6	TRBJ2-5	TGTGCCAGCAGCTTGGTTGACAGGGTTCCTGAGACCCAGTACTTC	CASSLVDRVPETQYF
NA	NA	TRBV6-1	TRBJ1-1	TGTGCCAGCCTCCCCACAGGTCGACTGGGGGGCACTGAAGCTTTCTTT	CASLPTGRLGGTEAFF
NA	NA	TRBV7-2	TRBJ2-3	TGTGCCAGCAGCTCCACTGGGGGGCACACCCGCCGGGTTACGCAGTATTTT	CASSSTGGHTRRVTQYF
NA	NA	TRBV2	TRBJ1-5	TGTGCCAGCAGTGAAGCCAGACCTGGCCAGCCCCAGCATTTT	CASSEARPGQPQHF
TRBD2	few	TRBV11-2	TRBJ2-7	TGTGCCAGCAGACCTCTAGCGGGAGTTGCCCACGAGCAGTACTTC	CASRPLAGVAHEQYF
TRBD1	NA	TRBV28	TRBJ2-7	TGTGCCAGCAGTTTATCAGGGGGTTACGTGCAGTACTTC	CASSLSGGYVQYF
NA	NA	TRBV6-1	TRBJ2-1	TGTGCCAGCAGACGGGGGAGCTCCTACAATGAGCAGTTCTTC	CASRRGSSYNEQFF
NA	few	TRBV7-2	TRBJ2-7	TGTGCCAGCAGCTTATCTATCTTCAGGGATGAAATCTACGAGCAGTACTTC	CASSLSIFRDEIYEQYF
TRBD2	NA	TRBV7-9	TRBJ2-1	TGTGCCAGCATCCATAGCGGGAGCCGGTACAATGAGCAGTTCTTC	CASIHSGSRYNEQFF
NA	NA	TRBV6-6	TRBJ2-7	TGTGCCAGCAGCCCAGGAAGGGACGAGCAGTACTTC	CASSPGRDEQYF
NA	many	TRBV13	TRBJ2-7	TGTGCCAGCAGTCGAGTGCACGAGCAGTACTTC	CASSRVHEQYF
NA	few	TRBV5-6	TRBJ2-5	TGTGCCAGCAGCTTGGATCGGGACACGCACCGCCCAGCTCAAGAGACCCAGTACTTC	CASSLDRDTHRPAQETQYF
TRBD2	NA	TRBV12-3/TRBV12-4	TRBJ2-3	TGTGCCAGCACCGGACTAGCGGGAGTTTCAGATACGCAGTATTTT	CASTGLAGVSDTQYF
TRBD2	NA	TRBV9	TRBJ2-1	TGTGCCAGCAGCGTAGGCCCTGGGGGGATAGCGGGGAACAATGAGCAGTTCTTC	CASSVGPGGIAGNNEQFF